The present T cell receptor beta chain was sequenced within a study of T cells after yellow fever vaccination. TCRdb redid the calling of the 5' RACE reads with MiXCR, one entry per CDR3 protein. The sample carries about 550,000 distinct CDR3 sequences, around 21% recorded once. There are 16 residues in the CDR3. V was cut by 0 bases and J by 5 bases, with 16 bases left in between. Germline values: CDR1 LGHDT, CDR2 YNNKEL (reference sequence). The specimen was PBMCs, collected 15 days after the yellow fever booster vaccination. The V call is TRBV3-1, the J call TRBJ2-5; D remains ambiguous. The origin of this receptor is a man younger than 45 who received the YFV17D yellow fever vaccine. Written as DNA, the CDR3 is TGTGCCAGCAGCCAAGATTCCACCCGCCCGTGGGAGACCCAGTACTTC. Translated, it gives CASSQDSTRPWETQYF.